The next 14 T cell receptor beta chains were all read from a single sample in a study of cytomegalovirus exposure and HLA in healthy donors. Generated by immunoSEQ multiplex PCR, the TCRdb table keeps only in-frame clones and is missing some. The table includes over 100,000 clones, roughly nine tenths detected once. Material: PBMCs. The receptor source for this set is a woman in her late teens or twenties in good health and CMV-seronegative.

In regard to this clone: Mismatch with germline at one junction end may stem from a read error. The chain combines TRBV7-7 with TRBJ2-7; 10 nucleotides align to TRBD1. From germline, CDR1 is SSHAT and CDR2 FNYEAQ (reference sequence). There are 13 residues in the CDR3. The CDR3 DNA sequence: TGTGCTAGCAGCGGGACAGGGGCGGGGCGGCAGTACTTC. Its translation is CASSGTGAGRQYF.

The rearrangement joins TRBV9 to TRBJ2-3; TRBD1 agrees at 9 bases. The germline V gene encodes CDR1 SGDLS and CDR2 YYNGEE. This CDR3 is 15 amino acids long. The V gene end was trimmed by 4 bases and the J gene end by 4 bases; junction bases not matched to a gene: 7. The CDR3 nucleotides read TGTGCCAGCAGCCCGACCCGGACAGGGGCAGATACGCAGTATTTT. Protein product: CASSPTRTGADTQYF.

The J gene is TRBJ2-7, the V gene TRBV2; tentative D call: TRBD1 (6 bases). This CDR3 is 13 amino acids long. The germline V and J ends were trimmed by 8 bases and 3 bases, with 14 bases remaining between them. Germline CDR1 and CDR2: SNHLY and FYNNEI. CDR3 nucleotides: TGTGCCAGCCGGAACAGGGCCGGCTACGAGCAGTACTTC. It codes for CASRNRAGYEQYF. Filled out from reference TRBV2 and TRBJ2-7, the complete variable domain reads EPEVTQTPSHQVTQMGQEVILRCVPISNHLYFYWYRQILGQKVEFLVSFYNNEISEKSEIFDDQFSVERPDGSNFTLKIRSTKLEDSAMYFCASRNRAGYEQYFGPGTRLTVT.

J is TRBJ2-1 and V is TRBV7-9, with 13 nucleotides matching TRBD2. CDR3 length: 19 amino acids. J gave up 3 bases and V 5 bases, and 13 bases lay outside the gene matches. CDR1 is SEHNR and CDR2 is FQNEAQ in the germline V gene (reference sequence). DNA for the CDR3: TGTGCCAGCAGCCATGGACTAGCGGGGGCCCCCTTCCACTACAATGAGCAGTTCTTC. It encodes CASSHGLAGAPFHYNEQFF.

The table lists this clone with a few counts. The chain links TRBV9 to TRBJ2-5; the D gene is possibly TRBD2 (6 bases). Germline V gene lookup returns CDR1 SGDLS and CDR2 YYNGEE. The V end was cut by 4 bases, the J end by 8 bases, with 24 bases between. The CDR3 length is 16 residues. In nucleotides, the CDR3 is TGTGCCAGCAGCTCTGGGATCGGTAGCGGACTCTACACCCAGTACTTC. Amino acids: CASSSGIGSGLYTQYF.

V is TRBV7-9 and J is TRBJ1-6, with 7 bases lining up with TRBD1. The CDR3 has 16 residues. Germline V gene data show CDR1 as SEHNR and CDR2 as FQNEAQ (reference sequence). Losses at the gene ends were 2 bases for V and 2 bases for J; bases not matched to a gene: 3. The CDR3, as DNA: TGTGCCAGCAGCTTACGTACAGGGGCCTATAATTCACCCCTCCACTTT. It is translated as CASSLRTGAYNSPLHF.

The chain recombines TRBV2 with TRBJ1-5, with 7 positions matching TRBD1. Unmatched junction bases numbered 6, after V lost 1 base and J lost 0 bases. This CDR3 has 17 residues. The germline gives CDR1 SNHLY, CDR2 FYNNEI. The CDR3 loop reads CASSEGGQRSSNQPQHF. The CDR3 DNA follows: TGTGCCAGCAGTGAAGGGGGACAGAGATCTAGCAATCAGCCCCAGCATTTT.

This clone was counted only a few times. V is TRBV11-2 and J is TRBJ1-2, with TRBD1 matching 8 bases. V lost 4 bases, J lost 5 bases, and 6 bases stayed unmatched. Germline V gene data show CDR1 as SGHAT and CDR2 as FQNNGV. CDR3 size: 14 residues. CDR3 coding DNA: TGTGCCAGCAGCTCAACCCAGGGGGCGTATGGCTACACCTTC. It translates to CASSSTQGAYGYTF.

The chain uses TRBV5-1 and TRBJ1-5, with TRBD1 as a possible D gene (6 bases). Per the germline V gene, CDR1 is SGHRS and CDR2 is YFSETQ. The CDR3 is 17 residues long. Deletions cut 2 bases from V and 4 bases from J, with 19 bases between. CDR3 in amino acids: CASSFGPGEGGNQPQHF. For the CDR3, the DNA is TGCGCCAGCAGCTTTGGTCCGGGAGAGGGGGGGAATCAGCCCCAGCATTTT.

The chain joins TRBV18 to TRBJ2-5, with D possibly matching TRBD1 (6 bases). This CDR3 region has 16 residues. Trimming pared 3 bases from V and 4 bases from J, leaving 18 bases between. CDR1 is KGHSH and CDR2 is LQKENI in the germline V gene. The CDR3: CASSPLATQGGETQYF. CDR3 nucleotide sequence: TGTGCCAGCTCACCGCTTGCTACACAAGGGGGAGAGACCCAGTACTTC.

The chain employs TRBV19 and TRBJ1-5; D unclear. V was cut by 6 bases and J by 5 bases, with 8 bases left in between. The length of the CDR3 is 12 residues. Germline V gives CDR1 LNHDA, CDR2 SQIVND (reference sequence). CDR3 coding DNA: TGTGCCAGTAGCCCCAATGATCAGCCCCAGCATTTT. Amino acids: CASSPNDQPQHF.

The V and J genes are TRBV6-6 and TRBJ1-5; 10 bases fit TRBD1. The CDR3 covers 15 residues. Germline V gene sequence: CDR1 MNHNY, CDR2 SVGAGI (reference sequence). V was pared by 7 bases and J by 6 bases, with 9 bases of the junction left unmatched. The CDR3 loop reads CASNSGTGASQPQHF. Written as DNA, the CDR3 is TGTGCCAGCAACTCCGGGACAGGGGCTTCTCAGCCCCAGCATTTT.

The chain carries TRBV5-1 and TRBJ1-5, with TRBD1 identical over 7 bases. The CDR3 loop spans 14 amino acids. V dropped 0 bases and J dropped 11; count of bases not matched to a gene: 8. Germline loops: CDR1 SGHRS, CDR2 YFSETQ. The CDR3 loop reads CASSLGNDREAQHF. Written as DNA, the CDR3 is TGCGCCAGCAGCTTGGGAAATGACAGGGAGGCCCAGCATTTT.

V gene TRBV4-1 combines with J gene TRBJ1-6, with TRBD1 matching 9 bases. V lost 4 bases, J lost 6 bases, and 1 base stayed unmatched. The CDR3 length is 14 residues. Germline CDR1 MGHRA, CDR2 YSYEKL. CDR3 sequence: CASSPQGANSPLHF. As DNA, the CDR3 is TGCGCCAGCAGCCCACAGGGGGCTAATTCACCCCTCCACTTT.